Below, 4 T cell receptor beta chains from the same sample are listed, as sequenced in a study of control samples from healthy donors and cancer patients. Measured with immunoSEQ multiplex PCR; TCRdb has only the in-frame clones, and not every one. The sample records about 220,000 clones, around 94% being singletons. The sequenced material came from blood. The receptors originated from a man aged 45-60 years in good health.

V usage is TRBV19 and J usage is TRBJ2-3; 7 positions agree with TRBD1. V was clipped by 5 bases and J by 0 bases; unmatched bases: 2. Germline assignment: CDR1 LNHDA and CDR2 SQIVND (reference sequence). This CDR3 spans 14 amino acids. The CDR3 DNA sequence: TGTGCCAGTAGTCCCAGGGGGAGCACAGATACGCAGTATTTT. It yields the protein CASSPRGSTDTQYF.

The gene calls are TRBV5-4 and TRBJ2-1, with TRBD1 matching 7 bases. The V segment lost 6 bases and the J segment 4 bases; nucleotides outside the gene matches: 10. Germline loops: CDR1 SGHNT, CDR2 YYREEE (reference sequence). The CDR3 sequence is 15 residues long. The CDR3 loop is CASNPQGINYNEQFF. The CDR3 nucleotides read TGTGCCAGCAACCCACAGGGGATTAATTACAATGAGCAGTTCTTC.

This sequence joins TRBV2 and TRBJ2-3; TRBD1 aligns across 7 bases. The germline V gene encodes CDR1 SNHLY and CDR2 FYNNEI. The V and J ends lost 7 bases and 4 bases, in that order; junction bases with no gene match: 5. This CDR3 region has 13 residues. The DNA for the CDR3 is TGTGCCAGCAAAGAAGGGACAGCAGATACGCAGTATTTT. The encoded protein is CASKEGTADTQYF.

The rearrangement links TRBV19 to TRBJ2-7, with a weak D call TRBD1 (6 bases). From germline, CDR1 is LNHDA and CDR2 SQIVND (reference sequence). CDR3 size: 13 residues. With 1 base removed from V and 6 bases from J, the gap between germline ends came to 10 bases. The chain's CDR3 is CASSIVTGTEQYF. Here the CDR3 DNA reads TGTGCCAGTAGTATAGTCACAGGGACCGAGCAGTACTTC.